The 8 T cell receptor beta chains listed next were all sequenced from one sample in a study of blood T cell repertoires in COVID-19. This table comes from immunoSEQ multiplex PCR, and its TCRdb copy is limited to in-frame clones, with some not included. This sample has 11,000 to 15,000 clones; over 75% occur once, and the top ten carry 12% to 15%. Sequenced input: peripheral blood. These receptors were collected from a middle-aged man with active COVID-19.

This rearrangement joins TRBV24-1 to TRBJ2-3; 8 nucleotides line up with TRBD1. V lost 3 bases and J lost 10; bases outside the gene matches: 11. This CDR3 contains 15 residues. Germline CDR1 KGHDR, CDR2 SFDVKD. CDR3 nucleotide sequence: TGTGCCACCAGTGATCAAGGACAGGGAAGTGCTTCGCAGTATTTT. As protein: CATSDQGQGSASQYF.

This clone appeared a single time. This chain links TRBV7-2 with TRBJ2-6; D is unclear. CDR1 and CDR2 (germline): SGHTA, FQGNSA. The V end was cut by 5 bases, the J end by 0 bases, with 8 bases between. The length of the CDR3 is 15 residues. CDR3 DNA sequence: TGTGCCAGCAGCACCACCGGCTCTGGGGCCAACGTCCTGACTTTC. This sequence encodes CASSTTGSGANVLTF.

CDR3 region: CATRDGTGGDYEQYF. The CDR3 bases are TGTGCCACCAGGGATGGGACAGGGGGCGATTACGAGCAGTACTTC. V usage is TRBV24-1 and J usage is TRBJ2-7, with 12 bases identical to TRBD1. The CDR3 spans 15 residues. Losses at the gene ends were 7 bases for V and 4 bases for J; bases not matched to a gene: 7. Germline V CDR1 and CDR2: KGHDR, SFDVKD.

This clone was observed once. The chain has TRBV7-9 and TRBJ1-2; TRBD1 agrees at 8 bases. V lost 3 bases and J lost 4; bases outside the gene matches: 4. The CDR3 extends over 14 amino acids. Germline V gene data show CDR1 as SEHNR and CDR2 as FQNEAQ (reference sequence). The CDR3 reads CASSFGQGLYGYTF. The CDR3 DNA is TGTGCCAGCAGCTTTGGACAGGGTCTCTATGGCTACACCTTC.

This clone is a singleton in its sample. This chain joins TRBV3-1 (or the pseudogene TRBV3-2) and TRBJ2-7, with 8 bases that match TRBD2. The CDR3 has 18 amino acids. Per the germline V gene, CDR1 is LGHDT and CDR2 is YNNKEL (reference sequence). The V gene end was trimmed by 1 base and the J gene end by 0 bases; junction bases not matched to a gene: 11. The CDR3 bases are TGTGCCAGCAGCCAAGGTTTTTTGGCGGGAGGCTTCTCCTACGAGCAGTACTTC. Translation: CASSQGFLAGGFSYEQYF.

The chain links TRBV6-4 to TRBJ1-1; no clear D gene. This CDR3 is built from 13 residues. CDR1 is MRHNA and CDR2 is SNTAGT in the germline V gene. V lost 4 bases and J 9 bases, leaving 15 bases between the germline ends. The CDR3 nucleotides read TGTGCCAGCAGTGGTATTAGACTTCGCCAAGCTTTCTTT. It yields the protein CASSGIRLRQAFF.

J is TRBJ1-2 and V is TRBV4-1; TRBD1 aligns across 9 bases. The CDR3 is 16 amino acids. CDR1 and CDR2 from the germline V gene are MGHRA and YSYEKL. J lost 4 bases, V lost 1 base, and 7 bases had no gene match. The CDR3 DNA follows: TGCGCCAGCAGCCAAGCCGGGACAGGGAAACTCTATGGCTACACCTTC. It specifies CASSQAGTGKLYGYTF.

The CDR3 coding sequence is TGTGCCAGCAGTTACGTAGCTGGGGATACGCAGTATTTT. Amino acid sequence: CASSYVAGDTQYF. This chain uses TRBV6-5 with TRBJ2-3; no reliable D call. The CDR3 has 13 amino acids. V lost 2 bases and J 6 bases, leaving 9 bases between the germline ends. The germline V gene encodes CDR1 MNHEY and CDR2 SVGAGI.